This T cell receptor beta chain was profiled in a study of glioma-infiltrating T cells. The iRepertoire nested amplicon-rescue multiplex PCR amplified TCR alpha and beta CDR3s from RNA. Input was roughly 85-450 ng of tissue mRNA or PBMC total RNA. TCRdb re-analysed the multiplex PCR reads in MiXCR, keeping a single row per CDR3 protein. Among about 93,000 distinct CDR3 sequences, roughly 39% were seen once, and the ten largest hold less than 45%. Concerning this clonotype: Its antigen is unidentified.

Germline V gene lookup returns CDR1 SQVTM and CDR2 ANQGSEA. Between the trimmed V and J ends, which lost 2 bases and 0 bases, there was a span of 5 bases. The CDR3 extends over 14 amino acids. General study findings and limits: Gliomas, especially low-grade, showed above-expected tissue-blood divergence; non-neoplastic patients showed below. Only very few CDR3 sequences appeared in both tissue and blood.

The sample consisted of glioma tissue, nonneoplastic brain tissue, or PBMCs (not recorded which). V and J are TRBV29-1 and TRBJ2-6; no reliable D call. The sequence was obtained from a human donor with low-grade glioma or glioblastoma, undergoing nonglioma brain surgery, or in good health (not recorded which). The CDR3 nucleotides are TGCAGCGTTGAACAACACTCTGGGGCCAACGTCCTGACTTTC. Amino acid sequence: CSVEQHSGANVLTF.